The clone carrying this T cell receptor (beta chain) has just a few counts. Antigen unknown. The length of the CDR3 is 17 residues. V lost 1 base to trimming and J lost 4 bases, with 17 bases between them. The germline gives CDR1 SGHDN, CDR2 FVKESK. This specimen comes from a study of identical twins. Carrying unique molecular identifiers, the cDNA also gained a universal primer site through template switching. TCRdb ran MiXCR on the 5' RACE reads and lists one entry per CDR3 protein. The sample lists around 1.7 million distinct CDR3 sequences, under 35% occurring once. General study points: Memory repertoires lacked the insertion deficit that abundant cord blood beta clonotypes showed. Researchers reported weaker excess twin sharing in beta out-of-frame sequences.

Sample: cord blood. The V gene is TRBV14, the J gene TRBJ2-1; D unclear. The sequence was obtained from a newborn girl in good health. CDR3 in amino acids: CASSQVWKGLGYNEQFF. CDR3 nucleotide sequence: TGTGCCAGCAGCCAAGTTTGGAAGGGTTTGGGATACAATGAGCAGTTCTTC.